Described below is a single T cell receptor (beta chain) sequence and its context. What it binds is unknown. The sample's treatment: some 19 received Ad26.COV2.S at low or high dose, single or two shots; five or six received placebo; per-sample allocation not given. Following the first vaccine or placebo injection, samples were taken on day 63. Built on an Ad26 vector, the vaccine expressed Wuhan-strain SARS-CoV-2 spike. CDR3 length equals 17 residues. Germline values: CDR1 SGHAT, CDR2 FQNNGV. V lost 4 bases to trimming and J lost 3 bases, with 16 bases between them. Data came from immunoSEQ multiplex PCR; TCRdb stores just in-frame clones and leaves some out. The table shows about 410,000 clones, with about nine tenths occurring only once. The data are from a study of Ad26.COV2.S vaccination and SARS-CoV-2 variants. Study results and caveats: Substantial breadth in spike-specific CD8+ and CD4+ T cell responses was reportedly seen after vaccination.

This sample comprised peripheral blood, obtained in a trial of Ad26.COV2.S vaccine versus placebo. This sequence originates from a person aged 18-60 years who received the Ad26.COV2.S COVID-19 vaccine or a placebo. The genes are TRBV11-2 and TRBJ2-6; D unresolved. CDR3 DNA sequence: TGTGCCAGCAGCTCCCCCCGGTGGGGATTTGGGGCCAACGTCCTGACTTTC. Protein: CASSSPRWGFGANVLTF.